These 31 T cell receptor beta chains originate from one sample sequenced in a study of Ad26.COV2.S vaccination and SARS-CoV-2 variants. Using immunoSEQ multiplex PCR, the repertoire was profiled, and TCRdb retains in-frame clones only, with some absent. The data show hundreds of thousands of clones, around 90% seen once. Treatment indicated: roughly 19 received Ad26.COV2.S at low or high dose, single or two shots; about 5 received placebo; per-sample allocation not given. The samples were gathered on day 63 after the first injection of vaccine or placebo. The sequenced sample was peripheral blood, obtained in a trial of Ad26.COV2.S vaccine versus placebo. The receptors derive from a person between 18 and 65 years old who received the Ad26.COV2.S COVID-19 vaccine or a placebo.

This clone was recorded once. The rearrangement uses TRBV3-1 (or the pseudogene TRBV3-2) and TRBJ1-5; D not certain. V lost 4 bases and J lost 6, with 10 bases in between. CDR3 length: 13 amino acids. Germline V gives CDR1 LGHDT, CDR2 YNNKEL (reference sequence). The CDR3 protein is CASSPDLSQPQHF. Written as DNA, the CDR3 is TGTGCCAGCAGCCCTGACCTGAGTCAGCCCCAGCATTTT.

V gene TRBV12-3 or TRBV12-4 combines with J gene TRBJ1-2, with no clear D. The germline V and J ends were trimmed by 4 bases and 4 bases, with 10 bases remaining between them. CDR3 length equals 13 residues. The CDR3 loop reads CASSSGLPYGYTF. In nucleotides, the CDR3 is TGTGCCAGCAGTTCTGGACTGCCCTATGGCTACACCTTC.

The chain carries TRBV28 and TRBJ1-3; weak D call: TRBD1 (5 bases). CDR3 size: 12 residues. Germline V CDR1 and CDR2: MDHEN, SYDVKM. The V end lost 5 bases, the J end lost 4 bases, and 6 bases lay between the germline ends. The CDR3 here is CASSPGGNTIYF. CDR3 nucleotides: TGTGCCAGCAGTCCAGGGGGAAACACCATATATTTT.

V is TRBV7-3 and J is TRBJ2-5, with D possibly being TRBD2 (5 bases). The germline gives CDR1 SGHTA, CDR2 FQGTGA. The length of the CDR3 is 15 residues. V lost 1 base, J lost 2 bases, and 11 bases lay in between. CDR3 sequence: CASSLILGQQETQYF. The CDR3 coding sequence is TGTGCCAGCAGCTTAATACTAGGTCAACAAGAGACCCAGTACTTC.

The table lists this clone with a count of one. The chain employs TRBV28 and TRBJ1-2; TRBD1 matches at 7 bases. V was pared by 10 bases and J by 4 bases, with 6 bases of the junction left unmatched. The CDR3 consists of 12 residues. Germline V gives CDR1 MDHEN, CDR2 SYDVKM. CDR3 residues: CATTTGSYGYTF. Here the CDR3 DNA reads TGTGCCACTACGACAGGGAGCTATGGCTACACCTTC.

Remarks on this clone: At one of its ends the junction is not consistent with the germline gene, which may arise from a read error. V and J are TRBV5-4 and TRBJ1-6, with D tentatively TRBD1 (6 bases). Germline assignment: CDR1 SGHNT and CDR2 YYREEE (reference sequence). The CDR3 covers 15 residues. The CDR3 DNA sequence: TGTGCCAGCACCTTGGGGGGACACACCAATTCACCCCTCCACTTT. Its protein is CASTLGGHTNSPLHF.

The J gene is TRBJ2-7, the V gene TRBV3-1 (or the pseudogene TRBV3-2); no clear D. Germline CDR1 is LGHDT and CDR2 is YNNKEL (reference sequence). The CDR3 contains 11 residues. V shed 0 bases and J shed 4 bases, with 1 base lying between them. The CDR3 spells CASSQEYEQYF. The CDR3, as DNA: TGTGCCAGCAGCCAAGAGTACGAGCAGTACTTC.

The genes are TRBV5-1 and TRBJ1-1; D gene ambiguous. Trimming pared 4 bases from V and 4 bases from J, leaving 11 bases between. This CDR3 has 13 amino acids. Germline lookup yields CDR1 SGHRS and CDR2 YFSETQ. DNA of the CDR3: TGCGCCAGCAGCACAAAAAGGAGCACTGAAGCTTTCTTT. Translation gives CASSTKRSTEAFF.

The chain employs TRBV7-6 and TRBJ2-2; 9 bases align to TRBD2. In germline, CDR1 is SGHVS, CDR2 FNYEAQ. This CDR3 contains 15 residues. The V gene end was trimmed by 4 bases and the J gene end by 5 bases; junction bases not matched to a gene: 5. CDR3 residues: CASSSLTSGTGELFF. The DNA of the CDR3 is TGTGCCAGCAGCTCCTTGACTAGCGGAACCGGGGAGCTGTTTTTT.

The chain is built from TRBV30 and TRBJ1-2; tentative D call: TRBD1 (6 bases). CDR1 is GTSNPN, CDR2 SVGIG, per germline (reference sequence). The length of the CDR3 is 14 residues. Trimming pared 4 bases from V and 4 bases from J, leaving 16 bases between. CDR3 coding DNA: TGTGCCTGGAACCCATTTGGGGGCTCCTATGGCTACACCTTC. Translating gives CAWNPFGGSYGYTF.

The sample holds one count of this clone. The rearrangement uses TRBV5-1 and TRBJ2-7; 11 bases are shared with TRBD2. The V and J ends lost 2 bases and 5 bases, in that order; junction bases with no gene match: 6. The CDR3 length is 15 residues. CDR1 and CDR2 (germline): SGHRS, YFSETQ. The chain's CDR3 is CASSLLLAGVDEQYF. The CDR3 nucleotides read TGCGCCAGCAGCTTATTACTAGCGGGAGTGGACGAGCAGTACTTC.

A remark on this clone: Other DNA sequences within the sample encode an identical CDR3. This chain links TRBV7-2 with TRBJ1-2; 7 bases are a match to TRBD1. The CDR3 length is 13 residues. The ends lost 4 bases at V and 8 bases at J; junction bases unmatched: 7. The germline CDR1 and CDR2 sequences are SGHTA and FQGNSA. The CDR3 sequence is CASSSGQEGGYTF. The CDR3 nucleotides are TGTGCCAGCAGCTCCGGACAGGAGGGGGGCTACACCTTC.

The rearrangement links TRBV18 to TRBJ1-3; D gene unclear. Trimming took off 1 base at V and 8 bases at J, with 6 bases between the two ends. CDR3 length: 12 amino acids. Germline V gene lookup returns CDR1 KGHSH and CDR2 LQKENI. CDR3 residues: CASSPLVDTIYF. The DNA for the CDR3 is TGTGCCAGCTCACCACTGGTAGACACCATATATTTT.

The chain has TRBV2 and TRBJ2-3; 9 nucleotides agree with TRBD1. The CDR3 sequence is 14 residues long. Trimming at V came to 7 bases and at J to 5 bases, leaving 7 bases not matched to a gene. Germline loops: CDR1 SNHLY, CDR2 FYNNEI. DNA of the CDR3: TGTGCCAGCAATCCCGGGACAGGGAGAGATACGCAGTATTTT. The encoded protein is CASNPGTGRDTQYF.

This clone was counted a single time. The CDR3 coding sequence is TGTGCCAGCAGCCAAGCTAGCGGAGGCTCCTACAATGAGCAGTTCTTC. Translating gives CASSQASGGSYNEQFF. This chain connects TRBV3-1 (or the pseudogene TRBV3-2) to TRBJ2-1; 7 bases match TRBD2. Trimming cost V 1 base and J 0 bases; bases outside gene matches: 3. The V gene's germline CDR1 is LGHDT and CDR2 YNNKEL (reference sequence). CDR3 length: 16 amino acids.

The table lists this clone with a count of one. This chain joins TRBV7-6 and TRBJ2-5, with 10 bases that match TRBD2. Germline CDR1 and CDR2: SGHVS and FNYEAQ. J gave up 0 bases and V 1 base, and 8 bases lay outside the gene matches. This CDR3 contains 18 residues. In DNA, the CDR3 is TGTGCCAGCAGCTTAGAGAGCGGGGGGGCATTGGACCAAGAGACCCAGTACTTC. It encodes CASSLESGGALDQETQYF.

The J gene is TRBJ2-7, the V gene TRBV28; TRBD2 matches 8 bases. After removal of 3 bases from V and 2 bases from J, the junction contained 6 bases not matched to a gene. The CDR3 totals 15 residues. Germline loops: CDR1 MDHEN, CDR2 SYDVKM. CDR3 sequence (DNA): TGTGCCAGCAGTTTCAGACCGGGACTAGCCTACGAGCAGTACTTC. Encoded protein: CASSFRPGLAYEQYF.

This clone was seen just once. This chain links TRBV19 with TRBJ1-5, with D possibly being TRBD1 (5 bases). CDR3 size: 15 residues. V lost 8 bases and J lost 3, with 17 bases in between. Per germline, CDR1 LNHDA and CDR2 SQIVND (reference sequence). DNA of the CDR3: TGTGCCAGTGGGGGATCCGGAGGAGACAATCAGCCCCAGCATTTT. Translated: CASGGSGGDNQPQHF.

The chain is built from TRBV24-1 and TRBJ2-1; 13 bases align to TRBD2. Trimming took 3 bases from V and 7 from J; bases not matched to a gene: 5. Germline CDR1 is KGHDR and CDR2 is SFDVKD. The CDR3 is made up of 16 amino acids. This CDR3 is CATSDQRTSGSNEQFF. Here the CDR3 DNA reads TGTGCCACCAGTGATCAACGGACTAGCGGGAGTAATGAGCAGTTCTTC.

This clone was counted at least ten times. The genes are TRBV4-2 and TRBJ1-2; TRBD1 agrees at 7 bases. The CDR3 length is 15 residues. V lost 1 base, J lost 3 bases, and 5 bases stayed unmatched. From germline, CDR1 is LGHNA and CDR2 YNFKEQ. The CDR3 loop is CASSQATGPHYGYTF. The CDR3 region has the DNA TGTGCCAGCAGCCAAGCGACAGGGCCACACTATGGCTACACCTTC.

The chain is built from TRBV11-2 and TRBJ1-1, with D tentatively TRBD1 (5 bases). CDR1 and CDR2 from the germline V gene are SGHAT and FQNNGV. Trimming cost V 0 bases and J 0 bases, with 8 bases left between them. This CDR3 has 15 residues. Here the CDR3 DNA reads TGTGCCAGCAGCTTAGATGGACAACTGAACACTGAAGCTTTCTTT. This sequence encodes CASSLDGQLNTEAFF.

The chain links TRBV7-6 to TRBJ1-2; tentatively, D is TRBD1 (5 bases). The germline V and J ends were trimmed by 5 bases and 3 bases, with 13 bases remaining between them. This CDR3 spans 14 amino acids. CDR1 SGHVS and CDR2 FNYEAQ come from the germline V gene. Written as DNA, the CDR3 is TGTGCCAGCAGCCCTCCGGGGGTAGACTATGGCTACACCTTC. It yields the protein CASSPPGVDYGYTF.

This chain links TRBV4-2 with TRBJ2-5; 8 nucleotides line up with TRBD1. The ends lost 2 bases at V and 4 bases at J; junction bases unmatched: 21. CDR3 length: 20 residues. Looked up from germline, CDR1 is LGHNA and CDR2 is YNFKEQ. The CDR3 DNA sequence: TGTGCCAGCAGCCAAAGGGGCGGAGGACAGGGACGGTTTGGGCGAGAGACCCAGTACTTC. This codes for CASSQRGGGQGRFGRETQYF.

The table lists this clone with a count of one. The J gene is TRBJ1-1, the V gene TRBV21-1. TRBV21-1 is a pseudogene. This CDR3 spans 16 amino acids. The CDR3 nucleotides read TGTGCCAGCACCCCTCGGGGGACGGGAACCAACACTGAAGCTTTCTTT. Encoded protein: CASTPRGTGTNTEAFF.

This chain uses TRBV7-2 with TRBJ2-7; 8 bases line up with TRBD1. The CDR3 is made up of 18 amino acids. V lost 0 bases and J lost 2; bases outside the gene matches: 12. Germline values: CDR1 SGHTA, CDR2 FQGNSA. CDR3 in DNA: TGTGCCAGCAGCTTAGCCTCCCGGGCAGGGGGCACGGCCTACGAGCAGTACTTC. This translates into CASSLASRAGGTAYEQYF.

As concerns this clone: A single base separates this from a much larger clone, so it may be a read error. This sample includes further DNA sequences coding for the same CDR3. V gene TRBV21-1 combines with J gene TRBJ1-3; the table gives TRBD1 as D, unverified against the DNA. TRBV21-1 is noted as a pseudogene. This CDR3 spans 18 amino acids. CDR3 in amino acids: CASPGTARPNFSGNTIYF. The CDR3 DNA follows: TGTGCCAGTCCAGGGACAGCCCGACCCAATTTCTCTGGAAACACCATATATTTT.

The rearrangement links TRBV29-1 to TRBJ1-2; D is perhaps TRBD1 (5 bases). This CDR3 comprises 11 residues. Germline loops: CDR1 SQVTM, CDR2 ANQGSEA. V lost 3 bases to trimming and J lost 9 bases, with 11 bases between them. The CDR3 sequence is CSVDTGGSYTF. DNA for the CDR3: TGCAGCGTTGATACGGGGGGGAGCTACACCTTC.

The chain is built from TRBV30 and TRBJ1-3, with unresolved D. The CDR3 spans 14 residues. Trimming shortened V by 5 bases and J by 0 bases, and 11 bases separated the two germline ends. Germline lookup yields CDR1 GTSNPN and CDR2 SVGIG (reference sequence). The CDR3 DNA is TGTGCCTGGGCCCAGAGTAGCTCTGGAAACACCATATATTTT. Its translation: CAWAQSSSGNTIYF.

This clone appeared a single time. This chain connects TRBV11-2 to TRBJ2-7, with D tentatively TRBD1 or TRBD2 (5 bases each). This CDR3 region has 16 residues. CDR1 is SGHAT and CDR2 is FQNNGV in the germline V gene. Trimming took 4 bases from V and 0 from J, leaving 16 bases between them. This chain's CDR3 is CASSSWAGTDSYEQYF. CDR3 coding DNA: TGTGCCAGCAGCTCCTGGGCAGGGACGGACTCCTACGAGCAGTACTTC.

The chain is built from TRBV27 and TRBJ1-2, with a tentative D call TRBD1 (6 bases). The CDR3 runs to 14 residues. The germline V and J ends were trimmed by 6 bases and 4 bases, with 15 bases remaining between them. Germline V CDR1 and CDR2: MNHEY, SMNVEV (reference sequence). The CDR3 loop is CASRRAQGIYGYTF. The CDR3, as DNA: TGTGCCAGCAGAAGGGCCCAGGGGATCTATGGCTACACCTTC.

This chain joins TRBV10-3 and TRBJ1-1, with D possibly being TRBD1 (6 bases). Germline CDR1 and CDR2: ENHRY and SYGVKD. The germline V and J ends were trimmed by 6 bases and 5 bases, with 13 bases remaining between them. This CDR3 is built from 13 residues. Here the CDR3 reads CAIRDSGETEAFF. The CDR3 DNA is TGTGCCATCAGGGACAGCGGCGAGACTGAAGCTTTCTTT.